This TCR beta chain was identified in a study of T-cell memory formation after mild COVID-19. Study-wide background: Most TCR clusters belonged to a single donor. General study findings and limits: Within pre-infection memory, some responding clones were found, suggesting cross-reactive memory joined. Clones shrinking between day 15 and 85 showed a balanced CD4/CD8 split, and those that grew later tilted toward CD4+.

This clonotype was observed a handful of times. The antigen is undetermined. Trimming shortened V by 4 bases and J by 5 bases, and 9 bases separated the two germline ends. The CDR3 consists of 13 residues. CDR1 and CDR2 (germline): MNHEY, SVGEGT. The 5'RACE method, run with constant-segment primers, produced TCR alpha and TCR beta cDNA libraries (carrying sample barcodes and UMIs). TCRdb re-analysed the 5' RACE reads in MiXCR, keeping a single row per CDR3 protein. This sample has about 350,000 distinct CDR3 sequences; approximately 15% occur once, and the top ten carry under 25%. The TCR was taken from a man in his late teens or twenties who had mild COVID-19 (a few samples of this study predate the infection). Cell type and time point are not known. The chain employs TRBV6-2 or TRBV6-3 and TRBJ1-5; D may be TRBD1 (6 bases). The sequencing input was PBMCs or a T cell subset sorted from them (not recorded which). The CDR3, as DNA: TGTGCCAGCAGTTGGACAGACCATCAGCCCCAGCATTTT. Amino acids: CASSWTDHQPQHF.